Reported below is one T cell receptor (beta chain). Antigen specificity is unknown. This entry comes from a study of T cell responses to AZD1222 COVID-19 vaccine. Points from the study as a whole: Repertoire samples came only from after the peak T cell response.

CDR3 length equals 13 residues. V was pared by 4 bases and J by 10 bases, with 17 bases between. CDR1 is SGHRS and CDR2 is YFSETQ in the germline V gene. Using immunoSEQ multiplex PCR, the repertoire was profiled, and TCRdb retains in-frame clones only, with some absent. The table records some 150,000 clones, about 92% of them present only once. The sequenced sample was peripheral blood, obtained on day 0 of AZD1222 vaccination. The gene calls are TRBV5-1 and TRBJ1-1; TRBD1 is a possible D gene (6 bases). The TCR was taken from an adult in good health. The CDR3 reads CASSRDTSFSAFF. CDR3 nucleotides: TGCGCCAGCAGCCGGGACACTTCGTTTTCAGCTTTCTTT.